This T cell receptor beta chain was captured in a study of PD-1 blockade in classical Hodgkin lymphoma. Every one of the patients relapsed after autologous stem cell transplantation (brentuximab vedotin exposure was variable). With V trimmed by 0 bases and J by 5 bases, 5 bases remained unmatched. Germline V lookup: CDR1 MNHEY, CDR2 SVGAGI. This CDR3 region has 15 residues. Produced via immunoSEQ multiplex PCR; TCRdb's table is partial and in-frame only. The sample shows 70,000 or so clones, about 93% of them seen only once. Sample: peripheral blood mononuclear cells (PBMCs), taken at baseline. This chain joins TRBV6-5 and TRBJ2-5; 8 nucleotides align to TRBD2. The clonotype originates from a human donor with classical Hodgkin lymphoma. The CDR3 DNA reads TGTGCCAGCAGTTACTCTGCGACGGGGGGGGAGACCCAGTACTTC. Its translation: CASSYSATGGETQYF.